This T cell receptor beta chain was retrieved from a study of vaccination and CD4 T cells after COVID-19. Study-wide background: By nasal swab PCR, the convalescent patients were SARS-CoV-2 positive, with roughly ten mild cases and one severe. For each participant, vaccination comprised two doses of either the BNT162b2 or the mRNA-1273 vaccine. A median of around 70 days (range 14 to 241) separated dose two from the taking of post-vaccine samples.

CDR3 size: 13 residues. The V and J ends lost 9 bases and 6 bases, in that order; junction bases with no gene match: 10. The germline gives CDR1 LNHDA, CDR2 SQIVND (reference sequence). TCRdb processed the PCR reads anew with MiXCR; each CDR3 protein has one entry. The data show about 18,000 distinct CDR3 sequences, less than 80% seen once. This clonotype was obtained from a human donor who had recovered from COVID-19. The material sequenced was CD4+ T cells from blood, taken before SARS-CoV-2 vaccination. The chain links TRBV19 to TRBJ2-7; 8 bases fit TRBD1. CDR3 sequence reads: CASTRGQGLEQYF. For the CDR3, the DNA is TGTGCCAGCACCCGCGGACAGGGTCTCGAGCAGTACTTC. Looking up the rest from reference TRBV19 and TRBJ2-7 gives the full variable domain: DGGITQSPKYLFRKEGQNVTLSCEQNLNHDAMYWYRQDPGQGLRLIYYSQIVNDFQKGDIAEGYSVSREKKESFPLTVTSAQKNPTAFYLCASTRGQGLEQYFGPGTRLTVT.